This entry concerns a single TCR beta chain. This sample is drawn from a study of identical twins. TCRdb redid the calling of the 5' RACE reads with MiXCR, one entry per CDR3 protein. The data show roughly 250,000 distinct CDR3 sequences, with about 14% seen just once and 8.5% to 10% held by the top ten. Germline CDR1 SGHDT, CDR2 YYEEEE. V dropped 1 base and J dropped 2 bases, with 10 bases sitting between them. The CDR3 consists of 15 residues. V usage is TRBV5-6 and J usage is TRBJ2-1; D unresolved. The sequenced sample consisted of memory (CD45RO+) T cells sorted from blood. The sequence came from a woman aged 18-35 years in good health. The CDR3 coding sequence is TGTGCCAGCAGCTTGCCTCCCACCACCTACAATGAGCAGTTCTTC. Translation: CASSLPPTTYNEQFF.